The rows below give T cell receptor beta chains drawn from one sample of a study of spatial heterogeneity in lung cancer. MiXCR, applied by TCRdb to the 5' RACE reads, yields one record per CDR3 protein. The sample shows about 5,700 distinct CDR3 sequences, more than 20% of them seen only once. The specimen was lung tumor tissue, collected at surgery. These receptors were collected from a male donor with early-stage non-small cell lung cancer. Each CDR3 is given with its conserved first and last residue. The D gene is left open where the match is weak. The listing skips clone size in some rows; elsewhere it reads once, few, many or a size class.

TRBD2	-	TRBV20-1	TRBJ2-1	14	CSALLAGGRNEQFF	TGCAGTGCTCTCCTAGCGGGAGGGAGGAATGAGCAGTTCTTC
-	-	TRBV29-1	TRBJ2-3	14	CSVESDSFTDTQYF	TGCAGCGTGGAATCCGACAGTTTCACAGATACGCAGTATTTT
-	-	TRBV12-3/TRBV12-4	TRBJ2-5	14	CASTPEWSQETQYF	TGTGCCAGCACCCCCGAGTGGTCCCAAGAGACCCAGTACTTC
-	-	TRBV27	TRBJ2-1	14	CASSLGGGHNEQFF	TGTGCCAGCAGTTTGGGTGGGGGGCACAATGAGCAGTTCTTC
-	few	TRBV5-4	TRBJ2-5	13	CASSQKAGETQYF	TGTGCCAGCAGCCAGAAAGCAGGAGAGACCCAGTACTTC
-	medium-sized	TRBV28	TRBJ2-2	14	CASSLAMDSGELFF	TGTGCCAGCAGTCTGGCGATGGATTCCGGGGAGCTGTTTTTT
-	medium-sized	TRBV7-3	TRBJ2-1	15	CASSLSPAGANEQFF	TGTGCCAGCAGCCTTTCCCCAGCGGGCGCTAATGAGCAGTTCTTC
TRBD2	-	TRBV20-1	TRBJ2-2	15	CSARDSGGNTGELFF	TGCAGTGCTAGAGATAGCGGGGGGAACACCGGGGAGCTGTTTTTT
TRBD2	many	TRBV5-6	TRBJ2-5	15	CASSREGLGRETQYF	TGTGCCAGCAGCCGGGAGGGGCTTGGGAGGGAGACCCAGTACTTC
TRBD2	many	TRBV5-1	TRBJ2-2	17	CASSLVSGLAATGELFF	TGCGCCAGCAGCTTGGTTTCGGGACTAGCGGCCACCGGGGAGCTGTTTTTT
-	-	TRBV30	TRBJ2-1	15	CAWSVPGPPFNEQFF	TGTGCCTGGAGTGTACCAGGGCCCCCCTTCAATGAGCAGTTCTTC
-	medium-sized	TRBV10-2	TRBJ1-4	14	CAISRRGPNEKLFF	TGCGCCATTTCGCGGAGGGGACCTAATGAAAAACTGTTTTTT
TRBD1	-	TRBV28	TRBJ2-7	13	CASETGRTYEQYF	TGTGCCAGCGAGACAGGGCGCACCTACGAGCAGTACTTC
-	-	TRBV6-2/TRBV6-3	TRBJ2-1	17	CASSYLRGAPSYNEQFF	TGTGCCAGCAGTTACCTACGGGGGGCCCCCTCCTACAATGAGCAGTTCTTC
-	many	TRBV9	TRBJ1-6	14	CASSDRTTNSPLHF	TGTGCCAGCAGCGACAGGACTACTAATTCACCCCTCCACTTT
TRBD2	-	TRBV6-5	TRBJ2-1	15	CASSFLAGSYNEQFF	TGTGCCAGCAGTTTCCTAGCGGGGTCCTACAATGAGCAGTTCTTC
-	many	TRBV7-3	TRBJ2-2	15	CASSLNPGAVGELFF	TGTGCCAGCAGCTTAAATCCGGGAGCGGTCGGGGAGCTGTTTTTT
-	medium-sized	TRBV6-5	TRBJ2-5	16	CASRLIQNGFQETQYF	TGTGCCAGCAGGCTAATCCAAAATGGATTCCAAGAGACCCAGTACTTC
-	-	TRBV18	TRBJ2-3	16	CASSPLPRGNTDTQYF	TGTGCCAGCTCACCACTCCCGAGGGGAAACACAGATACGCAGTATTTT
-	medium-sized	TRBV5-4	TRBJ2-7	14	CASSLGGIGREQYF	TGTGCCAGCAGCTTGGGGGGAATCGGCCGCGAGCAGTACTTC
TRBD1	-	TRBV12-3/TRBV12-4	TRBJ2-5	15	CASTFVQGSRETQYF	TGTGCCAGCACCTTCGTACAGGGGAGTCGAGAGACCCAGTACTTC
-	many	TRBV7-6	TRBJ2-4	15	CASSSTAGVRNIQYF	TGTGCCAGCAGCTCCACAGCTGGCGTCCGAAACATTCAGTACTTC
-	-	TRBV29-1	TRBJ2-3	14	CSVAGGPDGDTQYF	TGCAGCGTCGCCGGCGGGCCAGATGGAGATACGCAGTATTTT
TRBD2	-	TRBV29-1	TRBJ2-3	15	CSVVTSGTSTDTQYF	TGCAGCGTGGTGACTAGCGGAACTAGCACAGATACGCAGTATTTT
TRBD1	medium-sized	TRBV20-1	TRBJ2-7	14	CSARDLTGHYEQYF	TGCAGTGCTAGAGATCTGACAGGGCACTACGAGCAGTACTTC
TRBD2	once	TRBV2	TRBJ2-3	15	CASCSRLAGSDTQYF	TGTGCCAGCTGCTCGAGACTAGCGGGATCGGATACGCAGTATTTT
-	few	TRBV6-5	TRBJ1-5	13	CASSPGVEQPQHF	TGTGCCAGCAGTCCAGGGGTAGAGCAGCCCCAGCATTTT
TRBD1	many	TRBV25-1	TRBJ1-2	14	CASSSDRVIYGYTF	TGTGCCAGCAGCTCCGACAGGGTTATATATGGCTACACCTTC
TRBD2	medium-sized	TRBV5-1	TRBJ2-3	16	CASSGGLADSTDTQYF	TGCGCCAGCAGCGGGGGACTAGCGGATTCCACAGATACGCAGTATTTT
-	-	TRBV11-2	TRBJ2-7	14	CASSSRQDSYEQYF	TGTGCCAGCAGCTCTCGACAGGACTCCTACGAGCAGTACTTC
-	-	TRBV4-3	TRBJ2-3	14	CASSQAESTDTQYF	TGCGCCAGCAGCCAAGCGGAAAGCACAGATACGCAGTATTTT
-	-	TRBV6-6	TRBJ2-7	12	CASTSNSYEQYF	TGTGCCAGCACATCCAACTCCTACGAGCAGTACTTC
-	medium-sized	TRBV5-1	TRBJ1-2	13	CASSPTEGNGYTF	TGCGCCAGCAGCCCGACAGAAGGGAATGGCTACACCTTC
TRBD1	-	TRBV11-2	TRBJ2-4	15	CASGHRGVAKNIQYF	TGTGCCAGCGGCCACAGGGGGGTAGCCAAAAACATTCAGTACTTC
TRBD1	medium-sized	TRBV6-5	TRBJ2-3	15	CASRHRGVDTDTQYF	TGTGCCAGCAGACACAGGGGGGTGGACACAGATACGCAGTATTTT
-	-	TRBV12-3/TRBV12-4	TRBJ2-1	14	CASSPRQAYNEQFF	TGTGCCAGCAGTCCCCGACAGGCCTACAATGAGCAGTTCTTC
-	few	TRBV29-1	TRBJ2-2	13	CSAESRIGGELFF	TGCAGCGCAGAATCGAGGATCGGTGGGGAGCTGTTTTTT
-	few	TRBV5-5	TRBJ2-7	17	CASSPWGPLGPGYEQYF	TGTGCCAGCAGCCCTTGGGGGCCTTTAGGCCCCGGGTACGAGCAGTACTTC
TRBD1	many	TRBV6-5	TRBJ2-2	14	CASSPRQGSGELFF	TGTGCCAGCAGCCCAAGACAGGGGAGCGGGGAGCTGTTTTTT
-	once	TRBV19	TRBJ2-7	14	CASSIVGTRKEQYF	TGTGCCAGTAGTATAGTAGGGACCCGCAAGGAGCAGTACTTC
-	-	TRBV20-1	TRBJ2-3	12	CSAPGFPDTQYF	TGCAGTGCCCCGGGATTTCCAGATACGCAGTATTTT
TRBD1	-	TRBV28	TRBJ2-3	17	CASSLALDRGRRNTQYF	TGTGCCAGCAGTTTAGCTCTTGACAGGGGGCGAAGGAATACGCAGTATTTT
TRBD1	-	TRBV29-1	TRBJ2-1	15	CSVAPGQGKFAEQFF	TGCAGCGTGGCCCCGGGACAGGGAAAGTTTGCTGAGCAGTTCTTC
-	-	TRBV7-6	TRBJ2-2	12	CASSFVYRELFF	TGTGCCAGCAGCTTTGTCTACCGGGAGCTGTTTTTT
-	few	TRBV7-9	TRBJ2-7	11	CASSYVGEQYF	TGTGCCAGCAGCTATGTGGGAGAGCAGTACTTC
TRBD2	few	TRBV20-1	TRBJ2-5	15	CSAVKGTSLEETQYF	TGCAGTGCTGTAAAAGGGACTAGCCTCGAGGAGACCCAGTACTTC
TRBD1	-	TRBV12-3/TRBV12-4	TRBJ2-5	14	CASSARQGQETQYF	TGTGCCAGCAGTGCCCGACAGGGGCAAGAGACCCAGTACTTC
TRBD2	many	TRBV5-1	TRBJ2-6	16	CASSLSGSARANVLTF	TGCGCCAGCAGCTTGAGCGGGAGCGCCCGGGCCAACGTCCTGACTTTC